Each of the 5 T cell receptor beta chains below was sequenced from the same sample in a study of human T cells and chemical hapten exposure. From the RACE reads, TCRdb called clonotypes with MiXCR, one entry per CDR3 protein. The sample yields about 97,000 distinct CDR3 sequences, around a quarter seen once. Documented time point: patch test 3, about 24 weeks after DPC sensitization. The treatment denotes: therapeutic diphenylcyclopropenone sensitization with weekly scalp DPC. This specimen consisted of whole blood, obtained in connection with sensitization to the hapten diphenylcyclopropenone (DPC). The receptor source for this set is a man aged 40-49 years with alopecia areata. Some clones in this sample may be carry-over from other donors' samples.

Here the CDR3 reads CASRRQGSHTEAFF. The CDR3 DNA is TGCGCCAGCAGACGACAGGGGAGCCACACTGAAGCTTTCTTT. The chain combines TRBV10-2 with TRBJ1-1; the match to TRBD1 covers 8 bases. The CDR3 is 14 amino acids. V lost 6 bases, J lost 3 bases, and 6 bases stayed unmatched. Germline CDR1 WSHSY, CDR2 SAAADI.

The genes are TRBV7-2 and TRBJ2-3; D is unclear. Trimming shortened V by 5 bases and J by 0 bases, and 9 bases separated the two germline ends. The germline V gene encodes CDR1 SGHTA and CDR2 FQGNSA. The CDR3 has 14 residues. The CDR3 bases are TGTGCCAGCAGCGCCTACTTTAGCACAGATACGCAGTATTTT. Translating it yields CASSAYFSTDTQYF.

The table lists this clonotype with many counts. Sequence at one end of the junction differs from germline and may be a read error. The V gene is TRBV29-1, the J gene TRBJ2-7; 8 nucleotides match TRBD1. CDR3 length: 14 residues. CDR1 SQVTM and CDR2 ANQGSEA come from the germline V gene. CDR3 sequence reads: CSVQEPGQVYEQYF. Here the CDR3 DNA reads TGCAGCGTTCAAGAACCGGGACAGGTCTACGAGCAGTACTTC.

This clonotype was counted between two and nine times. DNA of the CDR3: TGTGCCAGCAGCGTAGTTGGGGGGACCGGGGAGCTGTTTTTT. The encoded protein is CASSVVGGTGELFF. This chain joins TRBV9 and TRBJ2-2; D might be TRBD2 (6 bases). The germline V gene encodes CDR1 SGDLS and CDR2 YYNGEE. The CDR3 contains 14 residues. Trimming cost V 0 bases and J 5 bases, with 8 bases left between them.

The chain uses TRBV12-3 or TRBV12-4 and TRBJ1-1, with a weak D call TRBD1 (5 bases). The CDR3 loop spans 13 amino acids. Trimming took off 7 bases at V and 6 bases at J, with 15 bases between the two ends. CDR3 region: CASTSTAGAEAFF. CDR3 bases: TGTGCCAGCACCTCGACAGCCGGAGCTGAAGCTTTCTTT.